This T cell receptor beta chain was identified during a study of Tregs in tolerant kidney transplant recipients. Trimming at V came to 4 bases and at J to 4 bases, leaving 9 bases not matched to a gene. Germline CDR1 is SEHNR and CDR2 is FQNEAQ (reference sequence). The CDR3 has 16 residues. This clone was counted a single time. Libraries were prepared by immunoSEQ multiplex PCR; TCRdb keeps only in-frame clonotypes and omits some of them. The sample contains some 240,000 clones, around 82% of which appear only once. The sequence came from a human donor in good health. This chain uses TRBV7-9 with TRBJ1-5; 8 nucleotides match TRBD1. The sequenced sample consisted of CD4+ T cells from blood. The DNA of the CDR3 is TGTGCCAGCAGCTCTTATCCAGGGGGCCCAAATCAGCCCCAGCATTTT. This translates into CASSSYPGGPNQPQHF.